These T cell receptor beta chains were read from a single sample in a study of T cell repertoires in cytomegalovirus infection. For these receptors, no antigen is known. TCRdb re-analysed the reads in MiXCR, keeping a single row per CDR3 protein. The sample contains approximately 990,000 distinct CDR3 sequences, less than 40% of which appear only once. The sample consisted of cultured CD8+ T cells from PBMCs, taken from culture after CMV antigen stimulation. The source of these receptors is a human donor in good health (CMV status not recorded). Some clones in this sample may be carry-over from other donors' samples. The CDR3 runs from the conserved cysteine through the conserved F or W. Each record gives: V gene, clone size, D gene, J gene, CDR3 DNA, CDR3 protein. D genes are given only for firm matches. Not all rows give a size; the values are once, few, many and, for expanded clones, a class.

V: TRBV7-2
size: NA
D: NA
J: TRBJ2-2
DNA: TGTGCCAGCAGCCGTGGACTTGTCCGCTCCAACACCGGGGAGCTGTTTTTT
CDR3: CASSRGLVRSNTGELFF

V: TRBV9
size: NA
D: NA
J: TRBJ1-3
DNA: TGTGCCAGCAGAGGACGACGTGGAAACACCATATATTTT
CDR3: CASRGRRGNTIYF

V: TRBV4-1
size: few
D: NA
J: TRBJ2-2
DNA: TGCGCCAGCAGCCAAGGGTACGGTGCGCTCACCGGGGAGCTGTTTTTT
CDR3: CASSQGYGALTGELFF

V: TRBV29-1
size: NA
D: NA
J: TRBJ1-6
DNA: TGCAGCGTTCGGGGGGGGGGCGCGAATTCACCCCTCCACTTT
CDR3: CSVRGGGANSPLHF

V: TRBV5-1
size: few
D: TRBD2
J: TRBJ2-6
DNA: TGCGCCAGCAGACCTCTCACTAGCGGGGGGCCAATTGGGGCCAACGTCCTGACTTTC
CDR3: CASRPLTSGGPIGANVLTF

V: TRBV7-8
size: NA
D: TRBD2
J: TRBJ2-1
DNA: TGTGCCAGCAGCGTGGACGGGACTAGCGGGGGAAATGTTGAGCAGTTCTTC
CDR3: CASSVDGTSGGNVEQFF

V: TRBV10-3
size: few
D: NA
J: TRBJ2-7
DNA: TGTGCCATCAGTGACCGGACCTACGAGCAGTACTTC
CDR3: CAISDRTYEQYF

V: TRBV20-1
size: NA
D: NA
J: TRBJ2-3
DNA: TGCAGTGCTCGCGATGGGAGCACAGATACGCAGTATTTT
CDR3: CSARDGSTDTQYF

V: TRBV10-2
size: many
D: NA
J: TRBJ1-1
DNA: TGTGCCAGCAGTGAGTGGAACACTGAAGCTTTCTTT
CDR3: CASSEWNTEAFF

V: TRBV6-6
size: NA
D: TRBD1
J: TRBJ1-5
DNA: TGTGCCAGCAGGGCGGACAGGGCGCGAAATCAGCCCCAGCATTTT
CDR3: CASRADRARNQPQHF

V: TRBV12-3/TRBV12-4
size: NA
D: TRBD2
J: TRBJ2-5
DNA: TGTGCCGCGGGGAGGGGACCGCGGGGGACCCAGTACTTC
CDR3: CAAGRGPRGTQYF

V: TRBV6-6
size: NA
D: NA
J: TRBJ1-6
DNA: TGTGCCAGCAGTTACTGGGACCCTGAGGGGCATTCACCCCTCCACTTT
CDR3: CASSYWDPEGHSPLHF

V: TRBV4-1
size: NA
D: TRBD2
J: TRBJ2-3
DNA: TGTGCCAGCAGCCAAGGGAGGGTGGATACGCAGTATTTT
CDR3: CASSQGRVDTQYF

V: TRBV24-1
size: few
D: NA
J: TRBJ2-1
DNA: TGTGCCACCAGTGCTAGGTCGGATGAGCAGTTCTTC
CDR3: CATSARSDEQFF

V: TRBV7-9
size: few
D: NA
J: TRBJ2-1
DNA: TGTGCCAGCAGCTTACCTTTCGACAGGAGCGACAATGAGCAGTTCTTC
CDR3: CASSLPFDRSDNEQFF

V: TRBV7-9
size: few
D: NA
J: TRBJ1-2
DNA: TGTGCCAGCAGCTCCGGACAGTCCAACTATGGCTACACCTTC
CDR3: CASSSGQSNYGYTF

V: TRBV19
size: few
D: NA
J: TRBJ2-2
DNA: TGTGCCAGTAAAGGGGGGCAGGCCGCGAACACCGGGGAGCTGTTTTTT
CDR3: CASKGGQAANTGELFF

V: TRBV7-9
size: few
D: TRBD1
J: TRBJ2-6
DNA: TGTGCCAGCAGCTCCATGACAGGGGGCTCTGGGGCCAACGTCCTGACTTTC
CDR3: CASSSMTGGSGANVLTF

V: TRBV4-1
size: few
D: TRBD1
J: TRBJ2-1
DNA: TGCGCCAGCAGCCAAGCCTATGTTGGGACAGGGGGCTCGTATGAGCAGTTCTTC
CDR3: CASSQAYVGTGGSYEQFF